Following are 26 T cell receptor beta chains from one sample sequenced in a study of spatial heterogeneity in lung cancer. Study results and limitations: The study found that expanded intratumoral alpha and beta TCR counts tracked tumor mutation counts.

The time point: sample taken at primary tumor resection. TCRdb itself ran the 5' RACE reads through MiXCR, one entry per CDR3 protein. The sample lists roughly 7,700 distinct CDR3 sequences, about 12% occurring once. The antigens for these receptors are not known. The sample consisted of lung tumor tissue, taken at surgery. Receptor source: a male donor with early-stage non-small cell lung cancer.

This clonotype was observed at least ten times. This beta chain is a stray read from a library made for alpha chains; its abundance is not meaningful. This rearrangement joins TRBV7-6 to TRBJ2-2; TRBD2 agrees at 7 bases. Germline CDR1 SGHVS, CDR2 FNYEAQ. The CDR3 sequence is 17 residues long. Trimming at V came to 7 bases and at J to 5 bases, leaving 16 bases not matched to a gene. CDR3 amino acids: CASTLTAGGRGTGELFF. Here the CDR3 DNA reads TGTGCCAGCACCCTTACCGCGGGCGGGAGAGGGACCGGGGAGCTGTTTTTT.

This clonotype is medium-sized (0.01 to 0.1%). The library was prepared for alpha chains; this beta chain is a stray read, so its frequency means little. The CDR3 protein is CAFQSSGANVLTF. Written as DNA, the CDR3 is TGTGCCTTCCAGAGCTCTGGGGCCAACGTCCTGACTTTC. J is TRBJ2-6 and V is TRBV5-6, with unresolved D. The CDR3 spans 13 residues. Germline V CDR1 and CDR2: SGHDT, YYEEEE. V lost 10 bases, J lost 0 bases, and 8 bases lay in between. Using reference TRBV5-6 and TRBJ2-6 for the parts outside the CDR3, the full variable domain is DAGVTQSPTHLIKTRGQQVTLRCSPKSGHDTVSWYQQALGQGPQFIFQYYEEEERQRGNFPDRFSGHQFPNYSSELNVNALLLGDSALYLCAFQSSGANVLTFGAGSRLTVL.

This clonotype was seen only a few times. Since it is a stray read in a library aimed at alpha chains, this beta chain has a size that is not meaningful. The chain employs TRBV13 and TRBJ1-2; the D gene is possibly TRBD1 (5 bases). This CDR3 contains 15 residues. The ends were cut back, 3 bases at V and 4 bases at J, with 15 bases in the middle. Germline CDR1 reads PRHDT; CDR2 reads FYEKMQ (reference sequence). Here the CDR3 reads CASSFGGVTSYGYTF. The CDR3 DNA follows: TGTGCCAGCAGCTTTGGGGGGGTGACAAGCTATGGCTACACCTTC. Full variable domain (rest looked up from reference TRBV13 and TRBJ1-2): AAGVIQSPRHLIKEKRETATLKCYPIPRHDTVYWYQQGPGQDPQFLISFYEKMQSDKGSIPDRFSAQQFSDYHSELNMSSLELGDSALYFCASSFGGVTSYGYTFGSGTRLTVV.

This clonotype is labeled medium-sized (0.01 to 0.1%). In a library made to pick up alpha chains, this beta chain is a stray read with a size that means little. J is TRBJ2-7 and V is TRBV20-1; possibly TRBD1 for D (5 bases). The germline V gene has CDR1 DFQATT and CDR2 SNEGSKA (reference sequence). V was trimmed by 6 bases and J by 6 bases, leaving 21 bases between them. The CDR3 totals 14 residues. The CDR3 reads CSATTPDGASEQYF. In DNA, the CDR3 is TGCAGTGCCACAACCCCGGATGGGGCCTCCGAGCAGTACTTC.

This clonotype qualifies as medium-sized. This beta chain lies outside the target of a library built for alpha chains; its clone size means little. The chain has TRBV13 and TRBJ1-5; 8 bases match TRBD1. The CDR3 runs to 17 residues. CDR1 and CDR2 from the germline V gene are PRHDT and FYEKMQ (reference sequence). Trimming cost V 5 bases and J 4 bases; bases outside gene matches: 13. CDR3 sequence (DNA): TGTGCCAGCAGCCTCCGGACAGGGAGGACCCGAAATCAGCCCCAGCATTTT. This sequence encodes CASSLRTGRTRNQPQHF. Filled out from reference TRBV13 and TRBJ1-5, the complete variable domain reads AAGVIQSPRHLIKEKRETATLKCYPIPRHDTVYWYQQGPGQDPQFLISFYEKMQSDKGSIPDRFSAQQFSDYHSELNMSSLELGDSALYFCASSLRTGRTRNQPQHFGDGTRLSIL.

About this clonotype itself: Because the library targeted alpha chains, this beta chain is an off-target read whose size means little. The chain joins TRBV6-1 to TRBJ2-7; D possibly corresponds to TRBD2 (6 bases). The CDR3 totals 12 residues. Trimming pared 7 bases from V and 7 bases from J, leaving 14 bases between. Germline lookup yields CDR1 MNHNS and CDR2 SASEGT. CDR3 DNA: TGTGCCAGCATCCGGGGGACGCGGGAGCAGTACTTC. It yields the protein CASIRGTREQYF.

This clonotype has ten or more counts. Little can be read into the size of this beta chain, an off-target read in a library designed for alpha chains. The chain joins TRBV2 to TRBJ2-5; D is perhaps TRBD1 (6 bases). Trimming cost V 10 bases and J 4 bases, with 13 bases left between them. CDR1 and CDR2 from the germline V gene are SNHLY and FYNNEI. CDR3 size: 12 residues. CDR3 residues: CATAMTGETQYF. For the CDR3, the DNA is TGTGCCACCGCCATGACAGGAGAGACCCAGTACTTC.

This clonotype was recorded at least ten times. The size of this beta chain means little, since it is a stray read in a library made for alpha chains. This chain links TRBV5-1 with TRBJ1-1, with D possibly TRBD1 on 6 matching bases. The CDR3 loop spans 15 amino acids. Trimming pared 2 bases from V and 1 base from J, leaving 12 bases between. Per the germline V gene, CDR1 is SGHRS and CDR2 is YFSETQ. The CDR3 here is CASSFPDRENTEAFF. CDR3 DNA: TGCGCCAGCAGCTTCCCGGACAGAGAGAACACTGAAGCTTTCTTT.

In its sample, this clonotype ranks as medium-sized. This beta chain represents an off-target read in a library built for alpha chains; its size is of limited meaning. This chain's CDR3 is CSVEEGVRYEQYF. The CDR3 DNA follows: TGCAGCGTTGAAGAAGGGGTTCGGTACGAGCAGTACTTC. The rearrangement uses TRBV29-1 and TRBJ2-7, with a tentative D call TRBD1 (5 bases). Germline V CDR1 and CDR2: SQVTM, ANQGSEA. The V and J ends lost 0 bases and 4 bases respectively, with 10 bases between them. The CDR3 extends over 13 amino acids.

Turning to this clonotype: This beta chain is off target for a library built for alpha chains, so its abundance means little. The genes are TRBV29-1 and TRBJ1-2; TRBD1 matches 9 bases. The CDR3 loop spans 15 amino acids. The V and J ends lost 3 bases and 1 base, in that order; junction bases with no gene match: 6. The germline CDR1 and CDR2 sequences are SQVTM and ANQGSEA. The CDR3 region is CSVDSGTGINYGYTF. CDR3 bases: TGCAGCGTTGATTCCGGGACAGGGATTAACTATGGCTACACCTTC.

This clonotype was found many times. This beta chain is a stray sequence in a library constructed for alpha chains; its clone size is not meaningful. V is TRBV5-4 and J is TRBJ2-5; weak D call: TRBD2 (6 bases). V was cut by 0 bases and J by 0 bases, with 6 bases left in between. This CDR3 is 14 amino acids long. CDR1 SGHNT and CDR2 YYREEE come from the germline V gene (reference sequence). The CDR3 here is CASSLGGNQETQYF. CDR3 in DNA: TGTGCCAGCAGCTTGGGCGGGAACCAAGAGACCCAGTACTTC.

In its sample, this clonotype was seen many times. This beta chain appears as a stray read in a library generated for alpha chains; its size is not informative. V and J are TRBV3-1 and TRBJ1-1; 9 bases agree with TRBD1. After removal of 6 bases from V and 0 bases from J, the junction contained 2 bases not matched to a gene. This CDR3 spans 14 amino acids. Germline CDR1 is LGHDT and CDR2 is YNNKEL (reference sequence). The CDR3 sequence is CASRQGAMNTEAFF. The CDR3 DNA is TGTGCCAGCAGACAGGGGGCTATGAACACTGAAGCTTTCTTT.

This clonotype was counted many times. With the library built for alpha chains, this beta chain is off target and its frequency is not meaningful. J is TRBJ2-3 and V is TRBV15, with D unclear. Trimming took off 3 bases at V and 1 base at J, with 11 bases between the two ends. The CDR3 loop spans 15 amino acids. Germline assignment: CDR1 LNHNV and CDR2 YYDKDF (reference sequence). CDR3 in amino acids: CATSSPHLRTDTQYF. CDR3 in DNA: TGTGCCACCAGCAGCCCGCACCTACGCACAGATACGCAGTATTTT.

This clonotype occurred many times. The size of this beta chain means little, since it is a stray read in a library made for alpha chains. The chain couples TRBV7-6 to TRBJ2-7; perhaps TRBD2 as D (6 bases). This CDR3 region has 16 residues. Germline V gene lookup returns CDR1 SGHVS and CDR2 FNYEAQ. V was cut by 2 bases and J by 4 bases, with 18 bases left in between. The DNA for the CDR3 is TGTGCCAGCAGCTTACTTCCGGACGGAGGGGAGTACGAGCAGTACTTC. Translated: CASSLLPDGGEYEQYF. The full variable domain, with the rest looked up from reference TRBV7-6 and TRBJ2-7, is GAGVSQSPRYKVTKRGQDVALRCDPISGHVSLYWYRQALGQGPEFLTYFNYEAQQDKSGLPNDRFSAERPEGSISTLTIQRTEQRDSAMYRCASSLLPDGGEYEQYFGPGTRLTVT.

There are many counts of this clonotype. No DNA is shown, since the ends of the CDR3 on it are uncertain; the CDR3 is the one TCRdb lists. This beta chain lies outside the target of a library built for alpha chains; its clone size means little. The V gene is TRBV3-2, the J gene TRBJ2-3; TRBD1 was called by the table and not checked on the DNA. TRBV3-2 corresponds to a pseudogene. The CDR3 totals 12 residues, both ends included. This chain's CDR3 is CAVGQGTDTQYF.

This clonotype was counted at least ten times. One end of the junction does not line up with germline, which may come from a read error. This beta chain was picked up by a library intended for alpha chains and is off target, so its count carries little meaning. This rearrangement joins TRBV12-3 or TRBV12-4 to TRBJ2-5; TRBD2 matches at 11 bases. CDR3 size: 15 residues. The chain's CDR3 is CASSLAGGGQETQYF. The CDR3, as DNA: TGTGCCAGCAGTCTAGCGGGAGGAGGCCAAGAGACCCAGTACTTC.

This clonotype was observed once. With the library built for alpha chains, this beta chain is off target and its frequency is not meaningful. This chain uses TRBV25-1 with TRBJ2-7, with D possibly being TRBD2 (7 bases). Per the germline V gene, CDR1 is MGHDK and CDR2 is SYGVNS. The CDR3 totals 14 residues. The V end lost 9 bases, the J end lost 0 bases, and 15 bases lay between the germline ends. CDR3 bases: TGTGCCAGTAGTAGGCGGGGGCCCTCCTACGAGCAGTACTTC. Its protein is CASSRRGPSYEQYF.

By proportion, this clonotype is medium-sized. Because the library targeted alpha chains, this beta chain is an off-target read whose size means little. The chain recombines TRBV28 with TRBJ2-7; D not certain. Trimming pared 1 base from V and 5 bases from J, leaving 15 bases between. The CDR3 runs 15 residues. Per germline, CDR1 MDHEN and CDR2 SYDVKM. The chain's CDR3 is CASSLFLRGRDEQYF. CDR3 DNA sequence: TGTGCCAGCAGTTTATTCCTGCGTGGGCGCGACGAGCAGTACTTC.

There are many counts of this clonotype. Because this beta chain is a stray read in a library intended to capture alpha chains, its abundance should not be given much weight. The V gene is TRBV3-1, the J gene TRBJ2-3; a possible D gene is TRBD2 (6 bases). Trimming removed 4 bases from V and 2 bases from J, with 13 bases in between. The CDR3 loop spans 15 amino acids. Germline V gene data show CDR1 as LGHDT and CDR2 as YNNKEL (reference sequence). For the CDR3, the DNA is TGTGCCAGCAGCCCTGGCGCGGGGACCACAGATACGCAGTATTTT. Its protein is CASSPGAGTTDTQYF.

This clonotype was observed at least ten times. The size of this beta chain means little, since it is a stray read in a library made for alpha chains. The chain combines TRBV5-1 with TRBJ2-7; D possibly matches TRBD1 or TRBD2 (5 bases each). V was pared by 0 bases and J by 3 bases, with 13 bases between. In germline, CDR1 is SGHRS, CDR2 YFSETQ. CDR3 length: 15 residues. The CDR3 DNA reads TGCGCCAGCAGCTTGGGACCGGGACCCAACTACGAGCAGTACTTC. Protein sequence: CASSLGPGPNYEQYF.

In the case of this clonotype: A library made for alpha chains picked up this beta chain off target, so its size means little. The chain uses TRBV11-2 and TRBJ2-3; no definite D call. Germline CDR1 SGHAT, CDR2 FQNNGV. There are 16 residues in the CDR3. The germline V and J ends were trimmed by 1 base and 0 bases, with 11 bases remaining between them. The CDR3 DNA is TGTGCCAGCAGCTTAGTGGATTGGGCCAGCACAGATACGCAGTATTTT. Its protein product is CASSLVDWASTDTQYF. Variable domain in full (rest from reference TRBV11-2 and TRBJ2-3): EAGVAQSPRYKIIEKRQSVAFWCNPISGHATLYWYQQILGQGPKLLIQFQNNGVVDDSQLPKDRFSAERLKGVDSTLKIQPAKLEDSAVYLCASSLVDWASTDTQYFGPGTRLTVL.

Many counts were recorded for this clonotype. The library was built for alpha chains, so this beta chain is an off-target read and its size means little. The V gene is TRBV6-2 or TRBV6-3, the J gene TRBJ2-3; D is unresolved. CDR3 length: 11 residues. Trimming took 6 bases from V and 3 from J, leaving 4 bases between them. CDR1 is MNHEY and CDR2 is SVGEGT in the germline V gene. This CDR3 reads CASRRTDTQYF. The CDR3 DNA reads TGTGCCAGCAGACGAACAGATACGCAGTATTTT.

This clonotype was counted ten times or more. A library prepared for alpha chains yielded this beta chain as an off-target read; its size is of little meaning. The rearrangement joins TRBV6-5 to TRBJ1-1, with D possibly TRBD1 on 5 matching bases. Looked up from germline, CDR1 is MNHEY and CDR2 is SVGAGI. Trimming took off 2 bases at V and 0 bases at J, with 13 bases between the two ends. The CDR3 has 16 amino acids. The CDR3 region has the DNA TGTGCCAGCAGTTACGGGGCCCTTGGGATGAACACTGAAGCTTTCTTT. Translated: CASSYGALGMNTEAFF.

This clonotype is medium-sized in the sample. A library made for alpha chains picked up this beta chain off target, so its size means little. CDR3 coding DNA: TGTGCCAGCAGTCGCTTCCGCGCGAACACCGGGGAGCTGTTTTTT. Its translation: CASSRFRANTGELFF. The chain is built from TRBV6-5 and TRBJ2-2; no firm D call. This CDR3 has 15 residues. Germline lookup yields CDR1 MNHEY and CDR2 SVGAGI. With 5 bases removed from V and 0 bases from J, the gap between germline ends came to 10 bases.

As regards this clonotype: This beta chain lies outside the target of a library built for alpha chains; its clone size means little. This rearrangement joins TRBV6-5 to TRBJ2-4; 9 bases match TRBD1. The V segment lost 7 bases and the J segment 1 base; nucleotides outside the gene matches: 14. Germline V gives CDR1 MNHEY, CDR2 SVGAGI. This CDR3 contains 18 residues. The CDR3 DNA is TGTGCCAGCACTCCCATTCCGACAGGGGGTGCTGCCAAAAACATTCAGTACTTC. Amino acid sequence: CASTPIPTGGAAKNIQYF.

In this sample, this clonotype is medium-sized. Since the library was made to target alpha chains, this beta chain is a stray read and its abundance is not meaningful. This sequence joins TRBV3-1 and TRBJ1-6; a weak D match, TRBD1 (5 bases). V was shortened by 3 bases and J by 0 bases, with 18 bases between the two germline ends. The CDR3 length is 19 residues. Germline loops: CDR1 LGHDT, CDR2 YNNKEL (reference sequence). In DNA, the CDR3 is TGTGCCAGCAGCCATTTAGGAAGGGGACGGAGCTCCTATAATTCACCCCTCCACTTT. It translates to CASSHLGRGRSSYNSPLHF.